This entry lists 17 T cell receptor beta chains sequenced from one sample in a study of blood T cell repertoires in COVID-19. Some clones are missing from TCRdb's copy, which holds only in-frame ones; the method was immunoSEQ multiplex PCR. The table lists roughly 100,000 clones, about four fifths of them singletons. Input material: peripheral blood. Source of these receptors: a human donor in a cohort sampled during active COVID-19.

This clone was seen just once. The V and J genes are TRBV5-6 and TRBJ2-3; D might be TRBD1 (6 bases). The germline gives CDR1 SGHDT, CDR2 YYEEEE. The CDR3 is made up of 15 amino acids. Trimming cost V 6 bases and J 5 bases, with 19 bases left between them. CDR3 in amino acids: CASTGTPQGKDTQYF. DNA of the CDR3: TGTGCCAGCACCGGGACACCACAAGGGAAAGATACGCAGTATTTT.

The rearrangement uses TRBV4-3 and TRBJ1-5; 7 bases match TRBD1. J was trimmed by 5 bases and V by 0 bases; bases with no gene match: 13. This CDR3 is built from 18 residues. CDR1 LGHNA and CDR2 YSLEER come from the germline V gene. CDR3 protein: CASSQELLSGQPHQPQHF. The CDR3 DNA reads TGCGCCAGCAGCCAAGAACTGTTGTCGGGACAGCCACATCAGCCCCAGCATTTT.

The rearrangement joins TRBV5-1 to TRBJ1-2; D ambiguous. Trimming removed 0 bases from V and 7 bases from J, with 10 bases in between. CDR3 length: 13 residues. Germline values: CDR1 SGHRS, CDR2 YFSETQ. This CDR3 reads CASSLEARSGYTF. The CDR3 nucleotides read TGCGCCAGCAGCTTGGAAGCCCGCTCTGGCTACACCTTC. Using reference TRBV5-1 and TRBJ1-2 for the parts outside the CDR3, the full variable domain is KAGVTQTPRYLIKTRGQQVTLSCSPISGHRSVSWYQQTPGQGLQFLFEYFSETQRNKGNFPGRFSGRQFSNSRSEMNVSTLELGDSALYLCASSLEARSGYTFGSGTRLTVV.

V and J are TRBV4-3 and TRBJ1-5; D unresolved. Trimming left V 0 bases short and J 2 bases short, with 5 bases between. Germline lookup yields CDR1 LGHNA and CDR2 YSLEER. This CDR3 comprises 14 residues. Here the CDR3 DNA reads TGCGCCAGCAGCCAAGATTCAGGCAATCAGCCCCAGCATTTT. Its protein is CASSQDSGNQPQHF.

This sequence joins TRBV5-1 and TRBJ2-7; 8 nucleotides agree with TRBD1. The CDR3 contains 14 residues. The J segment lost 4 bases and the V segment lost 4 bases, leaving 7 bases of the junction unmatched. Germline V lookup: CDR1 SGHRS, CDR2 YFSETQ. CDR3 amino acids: CASSQDRELYEQYF. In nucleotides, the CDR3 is TGCGCCAGCAGCCAGGACAGGGAGTTGTACGAGCAGTACTTC.

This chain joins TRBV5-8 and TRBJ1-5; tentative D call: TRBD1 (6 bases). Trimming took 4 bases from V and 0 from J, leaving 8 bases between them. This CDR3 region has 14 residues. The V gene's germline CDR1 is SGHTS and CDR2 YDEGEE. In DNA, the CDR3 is TGTGCCAGCAGCGGACAGAATAGCAATCAGCCCCAGCATTTT. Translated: CASSGQNSNQPQHF.

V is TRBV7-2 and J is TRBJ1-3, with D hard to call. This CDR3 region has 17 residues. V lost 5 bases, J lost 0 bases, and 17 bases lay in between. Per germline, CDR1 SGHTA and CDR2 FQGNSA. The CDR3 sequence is CASSPRGQSFSGNTIYF. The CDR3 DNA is TGTGCCAGCAGCCCCCGAGGGCAGTCTTTCTCTGGAAACACCATATATTTT. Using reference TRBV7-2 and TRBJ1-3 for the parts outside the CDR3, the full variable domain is GAGVSQSPSNKVTEKGKDVELRCDPISGHTALYWYRQSLGQGLEFLIYFQGNSAPDKSGLPSDRFSAERTGGSVSTLTIQRTQQEDSAVYLCASSPRGQSFSGNTIYFGEGSWLTVV.

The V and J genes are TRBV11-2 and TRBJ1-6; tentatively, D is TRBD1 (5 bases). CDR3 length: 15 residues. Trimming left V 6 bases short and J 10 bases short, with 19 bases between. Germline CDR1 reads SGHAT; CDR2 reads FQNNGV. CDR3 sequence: CASSYTPTGKSPLHF. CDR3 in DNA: TGTGCCAGCAGTTATACCCCAACAGGCAAGTCACCCCTCCACTTT. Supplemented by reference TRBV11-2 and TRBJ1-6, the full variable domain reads EAGVAQSPRYKIIEKRQSVAFWCNPISGHATLYWYQQILGQGPKLLIQFQNNGVVDDSQLPKDRFSAERLKGVDSTLKIQPAKLEDSAVYLCASSYTPTGKSPLHFGNGTRLTVT.

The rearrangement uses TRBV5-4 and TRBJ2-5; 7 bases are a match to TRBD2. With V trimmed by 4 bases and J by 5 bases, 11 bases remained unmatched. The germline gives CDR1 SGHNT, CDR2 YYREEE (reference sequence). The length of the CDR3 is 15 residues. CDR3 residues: CASSPRGGSRETQYF. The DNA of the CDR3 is TGTGCCAGCAGCCCCCGCGGGGGATCGCGGGAGACCCAGTACTTC.

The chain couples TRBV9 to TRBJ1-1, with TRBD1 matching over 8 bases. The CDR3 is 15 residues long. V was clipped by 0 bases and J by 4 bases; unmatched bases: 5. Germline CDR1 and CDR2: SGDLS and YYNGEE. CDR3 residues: CASSVVDRAGTEAFF. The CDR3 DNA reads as TGTGCCAGCAGCGTAGTGGACAGGGCGGGCACTGAAGCTTTCTTT.

CDR3 sequence reads: CATSRDRTALFSGANVLTF. Written as DNA, the CDR3 is TGTGCCACCAGCAGAGATAGGACTGCCCTTTTCTCTGGGGCCAACGTCCTGACTTTC. J is TRBJ2-6 and V is TRBV15; D might be TRBD2 (5 bases). Trimming cost V 0 bases and J 0 bases, with 15 bases left between them. This CDR3 spans 19 amino acids. In germline, CDR1 is LNHNV, CDR2 YYDKDF (reference sequence). The full variable domain, completed using reference TRBV15 and TRBJ2-6, is DAMVIQNPRYQVTQFGKPVTLSCSQTLNHNVMYWYQQKSSQAPKLLFHYYDKDFNNEADTPDNFQSRRPNTSFCFLDIRSPGLGDTAMYLCATSRDRTALFSGANVLTFGAGSRLTVL.

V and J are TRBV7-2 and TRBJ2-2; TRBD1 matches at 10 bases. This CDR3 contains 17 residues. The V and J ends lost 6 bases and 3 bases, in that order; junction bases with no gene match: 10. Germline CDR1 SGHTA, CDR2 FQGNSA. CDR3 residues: CASSQRQGAPDTGELFF. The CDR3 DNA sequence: TGTGCCAGCAGTCAACGACAGGGGGCGCCGGACACCGGGGAGCTGTTTTTT.

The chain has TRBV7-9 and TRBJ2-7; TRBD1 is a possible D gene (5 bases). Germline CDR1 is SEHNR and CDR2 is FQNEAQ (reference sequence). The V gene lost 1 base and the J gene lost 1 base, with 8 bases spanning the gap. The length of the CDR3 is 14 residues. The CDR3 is CASSLVDRSYEQYF. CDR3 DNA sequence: TGTGCCAGCAGCTTAGTTGACAGATCCTACGAGCAGTACTTC.

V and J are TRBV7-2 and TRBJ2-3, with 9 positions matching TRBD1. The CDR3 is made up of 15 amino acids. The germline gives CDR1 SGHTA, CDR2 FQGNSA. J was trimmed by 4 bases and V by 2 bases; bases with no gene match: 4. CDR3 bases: TGTGCCAGCAGCTTAACACAGGGGGCGGCAGATACGCAGTATTTT. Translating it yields CASSLTQGAADTQYF.

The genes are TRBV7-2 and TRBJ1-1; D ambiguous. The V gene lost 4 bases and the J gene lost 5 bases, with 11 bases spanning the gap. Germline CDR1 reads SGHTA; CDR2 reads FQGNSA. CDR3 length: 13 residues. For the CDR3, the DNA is TGTGCCAGCAGCTACCCTCGGGGTACTGAAGCTTTCTTT. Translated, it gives CASSYPRGTEAFF. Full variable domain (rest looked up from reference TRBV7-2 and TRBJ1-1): GAGVSQSPSNKVTEKGKDVELRCDPISGHTALYWYRQSLGQGLEFLIYFQGNSAPDKSGLPSDRFSAERTGGSVSTLTIQRTQQEDSAVYLCASSYPRGTEAFFGQGTRLTVV.

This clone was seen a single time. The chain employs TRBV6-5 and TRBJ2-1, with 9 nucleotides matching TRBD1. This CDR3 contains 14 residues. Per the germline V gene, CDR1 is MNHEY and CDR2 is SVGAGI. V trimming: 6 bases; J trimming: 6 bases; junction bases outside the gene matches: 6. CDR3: CASRSGTGSNEQFF. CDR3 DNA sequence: TGTGCCAGCAGATCCGGGACAGGGAGCAATGAGCAGTTCTTC.

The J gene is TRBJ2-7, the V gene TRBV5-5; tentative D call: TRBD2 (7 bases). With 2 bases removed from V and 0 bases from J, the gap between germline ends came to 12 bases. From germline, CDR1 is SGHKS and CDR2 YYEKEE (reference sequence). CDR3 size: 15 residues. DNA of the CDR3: TGTGCCAGCAGCTTATGGGGGGGCAGCTCCTACGAGCAGTACTTC. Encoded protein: CASSLWGGSSYEQYF.